One and the same sample provided the 4 T cell receptor beta chains below, sequenced in a study of response to subunit inactivated influenza vaccine. Each CDR3 protein is one row after TCRdb ran MiXCR on the RT-PCR reads. This sample carries roughly 500,000 distinct CDR3 sequences, about 15% of them seen once, and the ten largest clones take roughly 3%. Sequencing was performed on CD4+ T cells sorted from PBMCs, taken 23 months after vaccination. Receptor source: a man in his fifties or sixties who received an inactivated influenza vaccine.

This clonotype was detected ten times or more. The rearrangement links TRBV12-3 or TRBV12-4 to TRBJ2-2, with 14 bases aligning to TRBD2. The CDR3 totals 16 residues. V lost 4 bases and J lost 9; bases outside the gene matches: 7. The CDR3 spells CASSSGTSGSKRELFF. CDR3 in DNA: TGTGCCAGCAGTTCCGGGACTAGCGGGAGTAAACGGGAGCTGTTTTTT.

This clonotype occurred many times. The CDR3 region is CSAQTSGPNEQFF. The CDR3 DNA reads TGCAGTGCCCAGACTAGCGGGCCCAATGAGCAGTTCTTC. The chain links TRBV20-1 to TRBJ2-1; TRBD2 agrees at 10 bases. V lost 6 bases, J lost 6 bases, and 5 bases stayed unmatched. This CDR3 has 13 amino acids. CDR1 is DFQATT and CDR2 is SNEGSKA in the germline V gene (reference sequence).

The genes are TRBV19 and TRBJ2-2; D remains ambiguous. The germline V gene has CDR1 LNHDA and CDR2 SQIVND (reference sequence). Between the trimmed V and J ends, which lost 1 base and 4 bases, there was a span of 10 bases. The CDR3 sequence is 15 residues long. In DNA form, the CDR3 reads TGTGCCAGTAGTATAGTGCGGCAACCCACCGGGGAGCTGTTTTTT. Its protein is CASSIVRQPTGELFF. The entire variable domain, with the rest obtained from reference TRBV19 and TRBJ2-2, is as follows: DGGITQSPKYLFRKEGQNVTLSCEQNLNHDAMYWYRQDPGQGLRLIYYSQIVNDFQKGDIAEGYSVSREKKESFPLTVTSAQKNPTAFYLCASSIVRQPTGELFFGEGSRLTVL.

This sequence joins TRBV9 and TRBJ2-2, with 8 bases matching TRBD2. The CDR3 is 16 residues long. Germline V gene sequence: CDR1 SGDLS, CDR2 YYNGEE. V lost 4 bases to trimming and J lost 7 bases; unmatched junction nucleotides: 12. The DNA for the CDR3 is TGTGCCAGCAGCCCCCGGGCAGCGGGAGTGGGCGGGGAGCTGTTTTTT. Translating gives CASSPRAAGVGGELFF. The full variable domain, in which reference TRBV9 and TRBJ2-2 provide the parts outside the CDR3, is DSGVTQTPKHLITATGQRVTLRCSPRSGDLSVYWYQQSLDQGLQFLIQYYNGEERAKGNILERFSAQQFPDLHSELNLSSLELGDSALYFCASSPRAAGVGGELFFGEGSRLTVL.